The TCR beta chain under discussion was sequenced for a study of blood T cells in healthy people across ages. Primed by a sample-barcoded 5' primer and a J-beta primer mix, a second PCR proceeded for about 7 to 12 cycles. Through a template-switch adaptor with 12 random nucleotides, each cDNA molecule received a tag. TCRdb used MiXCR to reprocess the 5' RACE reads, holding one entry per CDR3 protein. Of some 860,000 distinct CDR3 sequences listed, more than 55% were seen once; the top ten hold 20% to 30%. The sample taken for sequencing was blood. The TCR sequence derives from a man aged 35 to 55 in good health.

The CDR3 here is CASSFLSGATADTQYF. In DNA form, the CDR3 reads TGTGCCAGCAGTTTCCTATCCGGAGCCACGGCGGATACGCAGTATTTT. The rearrangement joins TRBV2 to TRBJ2-3; D gene unclear. Germline V gives CDR1 SNHLY, CDR2 FYNNEI. This CDR3 is 16 amino acids long. V was shortened by 5 bases and J by 6 bases, with 21 bases between the two germline ends.